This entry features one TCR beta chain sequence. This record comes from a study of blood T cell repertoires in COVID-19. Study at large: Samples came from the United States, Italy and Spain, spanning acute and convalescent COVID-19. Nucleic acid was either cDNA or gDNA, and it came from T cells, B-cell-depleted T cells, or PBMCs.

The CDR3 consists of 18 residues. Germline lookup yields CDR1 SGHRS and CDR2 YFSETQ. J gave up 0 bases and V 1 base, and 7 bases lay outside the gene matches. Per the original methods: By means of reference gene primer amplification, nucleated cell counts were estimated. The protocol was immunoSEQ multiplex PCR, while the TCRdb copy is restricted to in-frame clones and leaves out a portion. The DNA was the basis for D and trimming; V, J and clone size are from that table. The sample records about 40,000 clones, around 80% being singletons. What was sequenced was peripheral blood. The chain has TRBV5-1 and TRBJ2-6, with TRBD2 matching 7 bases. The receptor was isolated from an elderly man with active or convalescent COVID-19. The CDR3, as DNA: TGCGCCAGCAGCTTGTTATCTAGCGGAAACTCTGGGGCCAACGTCCTGACTTTC. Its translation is CASSLLSSGNSGANVLTF.